This T cell receptor (beta chain) was sequenced in a study of T cells in Graves' hyperthyroidism and ophthalmopathy (dated by TCRdb to the late 2010s). About the full investigation: Peripheral blood was sampled at the time of initial diagnosis, prior to any treatment. A discovery cohort of about 96 patients, about 40 with Graves' ophthalmopathy and under 60 with stable Graves' hyperthyroidism, was used to find distinguishing TCR V-J signatures. The study also compared thyroid tissue and blood T-cell repertoires from five or six Graves' hyperthyroidism patients. The paper reports TCR Vbeta CDR3 sequencing of approximately 140 peripheral blood samples: under 45 ophthalmopathy, fewer than 80 hyperthyroidism and approximately 17 progressor patients. Following sampling, methimazole starting at 30 mg daily was given to hyperthyroidism patients, and high-dose intravenous methylprednisolone was given to ophthalmopathy patients. For training and testing, the 100 or so patients in the discovery cohort were randomly divided in a 7:3 ratio. Prospective prediction of ophthalmopathy was tested in an independent validation cohort consisting of 18 to 20 hyperthyroidism patients and more than 15 patients who later progressed to ophthalmopathy.

V is cut back by 4 bases and J by 7 bases, with 8 bases in the junction unmatched. The CDR1 and CDR2 encoded by the germline V gene are LGHNA and YSLEER. The CDR3 starts with the cysteine, ends with the phenylalanine, and has 16 residues. Of the read, only the CDR3 DNA is kept; its 48 bases are in frame from base 1. Overall study outcomes, separate from this receptor: A model built on a 13 V-J signature distinguished ophthalmopathy from stable hyperthyroidism, reaching approximately 89% sensitivity and around 81% specificity in cross-validation and 80%/75% in testing. In validation, the model predicted progression to ophthalmopathy a median of 6.5 months before onset, with around 70% sensitivity and 72.22% specificity. No statistical method was used to set the sample size in advance, and investigators knew the group allocation. Most expanded thyroid clonotypes (frequency above 0.001) were also found in blood, which suggests that blood repertoires may mirror thyroid immune responses.

A few counts support this clonotype. This clone's antigen is unknown. Base-call qualities are not available, and no considerably larger clone is one nucleotide away. Amplification of TCR beta CDR3 regions was carried out from RNA transcripts. A first-round RT-PCR of the TCR CDR3 used the HTBI primer set with the Qiagen OneStep RT-PCR kit. Libraries were constructed in a second round of multiplex PCR, after which size selection and purification were performed. Sequencing of the libraries was done on an Illumina HiSeq2000 using paired-end 100 bp reads. Concerning the study's data processing: SOAPnuke was used to process the raw data, removing reads that contained adapters or uncalled bases, had a mean Phred below 15, or lacked an exact match to the constant primer or identifier. High-quality paired reads were merged with COPE v1.2.5, and unique nucleotide sequences were defined as clonotypes. MiTCR v1.1 was used to align the clonotypes against IMGT TRBV, TRBD and TRBJ reference segments. Analysis was restricted to V-J combinations with a frequency above 0.0001, which covered about 99% of repertoires. The TCS score was defined as F50 (clonal expansion) divided by E x V (chaos), with BLOSUM62-based TCRdist calculated between CDR3 peptides within each V-J. Welch's t-statistics and random forest reduced just over 500 V-J features to 10 to 15, which were used in a naive Bayes classifier (R e1071). TCRdb passed the public sequencing reads through fastp at Q25 and MiXCR, retaining productive beta sequences. Duplicate CDR3 protein sequences are folded into a single record with the most common DNA and genes. TCRdb's processing, not the study's, gives the V and J calls here. Counted in this sample were around 290,000 distinct CDR3 sequences; about 14% of them appeared once. Almost 8% of the sample rests with the top ten.

Hyperthyroidism patients were newly diagnosed, with disease duration under 2 months, and aged 18 to 65 years. The study excluded patients with uncontrolled infections, other autoimmune diseases, pregnancy or lactation. Diagnoses were based on clinical symptoms, serum thyroxine and TRAb, thyroid ultrasound and orbital computed tomography. Blood from progressor patients was drawn when they were first diagnosed with hyperthyroidism, before any ophthalmopathy symptoms appeared. PBMCs were isolated from about 9.2 ml of fresh peripheral blood by Ficoll-Paque density gradient centrifugation. Progressor patients were initially diagnosed with Graves' hyperthyroidism and developed ophthalmopathy during follow-up. Total RNA was extracted with Trizol reagent, and quality was checked on an Agilent 2100 Bioanalyzer.

The sequenced sample consisted of blood. This sequence uses TRBV4-3 and TRBJ2-1; 12 bases in the middle match TRBD2. This TCR derives from a woman aged 25 to 39 with Graves' hyperthyroidism that later progressed to Graves' ophthalmopathy. Read as DNA, the sequence is TGCGCCAGCAGCCGGTTACTAGCGGGAGGAGGAAATGAGCAGTTCTTC. This is translated as CASSRLLAGGGNEQFF.